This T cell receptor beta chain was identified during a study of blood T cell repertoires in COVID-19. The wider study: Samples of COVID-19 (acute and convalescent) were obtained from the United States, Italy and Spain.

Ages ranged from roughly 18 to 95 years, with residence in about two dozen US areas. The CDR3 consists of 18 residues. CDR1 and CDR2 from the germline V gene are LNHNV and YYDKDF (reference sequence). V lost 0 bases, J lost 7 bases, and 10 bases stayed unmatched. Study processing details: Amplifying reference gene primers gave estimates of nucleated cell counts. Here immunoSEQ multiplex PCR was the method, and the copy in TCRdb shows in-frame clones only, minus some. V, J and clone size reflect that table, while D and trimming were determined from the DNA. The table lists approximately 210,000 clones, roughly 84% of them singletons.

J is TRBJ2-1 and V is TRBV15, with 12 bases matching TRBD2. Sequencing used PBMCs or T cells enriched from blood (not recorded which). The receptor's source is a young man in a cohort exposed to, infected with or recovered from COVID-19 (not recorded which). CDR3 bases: TGTGCCACCAGCAGAGATCGGTCTAGCGGGAGGGAAGAAAATGAGCAGTTCTTC. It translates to CATSRDRSSGREENEQFF. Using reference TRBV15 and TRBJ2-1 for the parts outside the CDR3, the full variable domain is DAMVIQNPRYQVTQFGKPVTLSCSQTLNHNVMYWYQQKSSQAPKLLFHYYDKDFNNEADTPDNFQSRRPNTSFCFLDIRSPGLGDTAMYLCATSRDRSSGREENEQFFGPGTRLTVL.